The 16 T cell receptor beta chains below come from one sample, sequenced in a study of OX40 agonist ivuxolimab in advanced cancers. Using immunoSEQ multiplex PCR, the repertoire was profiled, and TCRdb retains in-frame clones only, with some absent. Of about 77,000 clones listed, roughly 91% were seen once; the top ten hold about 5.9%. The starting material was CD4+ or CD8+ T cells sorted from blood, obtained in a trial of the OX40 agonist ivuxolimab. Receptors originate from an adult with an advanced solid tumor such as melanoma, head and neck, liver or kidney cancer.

The chain's CDR3 is CASSLDTGGGYEQYF. The CDR3 DNA reads as TGCGCCAGCAGCTTGGATACAGGGGGCGGGTACGAGCAGTACTTC. V is TRBV5-1 and J is TRBJ2-7; 9 bases are shared with TRBD1. The V gene end was trimmed by 0 bases and the J gene end by 4 bases; junction bases not matched to a gene: 5. The CDR3 runs to 15 residues. Looked up from germline, CDR1 is SGHRS and CDR2 is YFSETQ.

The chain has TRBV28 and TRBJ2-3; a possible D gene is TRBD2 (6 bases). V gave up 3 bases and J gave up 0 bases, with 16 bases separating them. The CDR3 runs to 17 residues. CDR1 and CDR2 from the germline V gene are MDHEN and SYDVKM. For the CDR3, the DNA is TGTGCCAGCAGTTTGTTACCGGGTGGGACTAGCACAGATACGCAGTATTTT. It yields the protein CASSLLPGGTSTDTQYF. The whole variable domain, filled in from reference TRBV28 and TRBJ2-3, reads DVKVTQSSRYLVKRTGEKVFLECVQDMDHENMFWYRQDPGLGLRLIYFSYDVKMKEKGDIPEGYSVSREKKERFSLILESASTNQTSMYLCASSLLPGGTSTDTQYFGPGTRLTVL.

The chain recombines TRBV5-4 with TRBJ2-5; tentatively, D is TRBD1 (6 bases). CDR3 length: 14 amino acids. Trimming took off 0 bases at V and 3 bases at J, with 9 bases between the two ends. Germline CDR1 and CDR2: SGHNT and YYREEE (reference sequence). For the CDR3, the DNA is TGTGCCAGCAGCTTGGTGGCAGGGGAAGAGACCCAGTACTTC. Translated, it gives CASSLVAGEETQYF.

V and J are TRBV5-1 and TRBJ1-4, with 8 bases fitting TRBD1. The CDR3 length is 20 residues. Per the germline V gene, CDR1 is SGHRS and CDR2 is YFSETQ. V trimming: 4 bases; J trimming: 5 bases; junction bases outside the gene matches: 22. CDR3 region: CASSPWGLHDRGSGNEKLFF. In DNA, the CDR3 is TGCGCCAGCAGCCCGTGGGGACTACACGACAGGGGTTCAGGGAATGAAAAACTGTTTTTT.

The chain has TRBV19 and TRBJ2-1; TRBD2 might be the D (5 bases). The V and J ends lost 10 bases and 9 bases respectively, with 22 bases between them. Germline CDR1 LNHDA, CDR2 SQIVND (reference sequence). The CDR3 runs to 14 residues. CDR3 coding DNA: TGTGCCACCGCCTACGGCCTCAACCGGGGTGAGCAGTTCTTC. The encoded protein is CATAYGLNRGEQFF.

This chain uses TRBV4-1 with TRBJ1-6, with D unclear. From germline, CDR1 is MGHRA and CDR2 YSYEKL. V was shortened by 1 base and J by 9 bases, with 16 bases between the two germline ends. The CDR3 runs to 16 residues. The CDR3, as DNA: TGCGCCAGCAGCCAAGTGTTTACCGGGATTGGTTCACCCCTCCACTTT. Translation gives CASSQVFTGIGSPLHF.

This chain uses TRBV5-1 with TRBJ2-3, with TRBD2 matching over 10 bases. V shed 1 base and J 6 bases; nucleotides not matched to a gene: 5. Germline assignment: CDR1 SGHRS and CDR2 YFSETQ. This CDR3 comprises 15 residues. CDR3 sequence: CASSLRAGGPDTQYF. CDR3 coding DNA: TGCGCCAGCAGCTTGCGAGCGGGGGGGCCTGATACGCAGTATTTT.

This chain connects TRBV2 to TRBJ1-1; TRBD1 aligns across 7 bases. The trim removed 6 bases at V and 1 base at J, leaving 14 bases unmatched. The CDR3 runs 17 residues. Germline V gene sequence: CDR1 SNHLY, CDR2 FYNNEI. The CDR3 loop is CASRLLGGQQTNTEAFF. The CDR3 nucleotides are TGTGCCAGCAGATTACTAGGGGGACAGCAAACGAACACTGAAGCTTTCTTT.

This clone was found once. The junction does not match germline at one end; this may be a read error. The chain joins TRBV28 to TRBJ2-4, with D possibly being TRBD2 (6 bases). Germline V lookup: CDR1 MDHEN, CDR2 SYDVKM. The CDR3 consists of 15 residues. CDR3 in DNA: TGTGCCAGCAGTTTAGCCGGGACTGCCATAAACATTCAGTACTTC. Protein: CASSLAGTAINIQYF.

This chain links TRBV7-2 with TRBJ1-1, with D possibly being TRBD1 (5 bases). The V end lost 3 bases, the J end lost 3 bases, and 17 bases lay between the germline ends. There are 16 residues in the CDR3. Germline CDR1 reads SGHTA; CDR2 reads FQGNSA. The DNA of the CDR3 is TGTGCCAGCAGCTTTTCACCGCGGCCGGGGGACACTGAAGCTTTCTTT. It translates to CASSFSPRPGDTEAFF.

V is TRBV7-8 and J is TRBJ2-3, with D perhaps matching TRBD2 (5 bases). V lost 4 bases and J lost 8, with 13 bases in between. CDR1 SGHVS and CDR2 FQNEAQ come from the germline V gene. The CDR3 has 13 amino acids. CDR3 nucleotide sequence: TGTGCCAGCAGCTCTACGGACGAGGGTACGCAGTATTTT. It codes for CASSSTDEGTQYF.

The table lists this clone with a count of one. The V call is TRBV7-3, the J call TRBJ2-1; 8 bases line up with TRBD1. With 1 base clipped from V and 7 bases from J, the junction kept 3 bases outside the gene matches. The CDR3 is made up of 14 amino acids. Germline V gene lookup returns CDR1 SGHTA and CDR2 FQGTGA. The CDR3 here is CASSLRQGMNEQFF. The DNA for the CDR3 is TGTGCCAGCAGCTTAAGACAGGGGATGAATGAGCAGTTCTTC.

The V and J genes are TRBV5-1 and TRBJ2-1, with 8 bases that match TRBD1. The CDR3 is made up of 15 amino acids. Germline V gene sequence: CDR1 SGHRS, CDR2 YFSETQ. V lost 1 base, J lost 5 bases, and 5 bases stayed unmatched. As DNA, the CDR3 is TGCGCCAGCAGCTTGCAGGGGGCAGAAAACAATGAGCAGTTCTTC. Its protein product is CASSLQGAENNEQFF.

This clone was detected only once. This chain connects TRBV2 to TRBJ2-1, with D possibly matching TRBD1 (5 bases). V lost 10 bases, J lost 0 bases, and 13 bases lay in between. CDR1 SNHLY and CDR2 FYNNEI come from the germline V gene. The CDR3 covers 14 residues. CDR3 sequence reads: CATGYSSSYNEQFF. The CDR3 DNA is TGTGCCACAGGGTACTCGAGCTCCTACAATGAGCAGTTCTTC.

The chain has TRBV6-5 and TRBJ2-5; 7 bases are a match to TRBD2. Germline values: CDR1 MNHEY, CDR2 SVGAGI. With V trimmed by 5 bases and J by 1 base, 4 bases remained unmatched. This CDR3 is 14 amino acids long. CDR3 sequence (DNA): TGTGCCAGCAGTACCGGGACTACCCAAGAGACCCAGTACTTC. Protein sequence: CASSTGTTQETQYF.

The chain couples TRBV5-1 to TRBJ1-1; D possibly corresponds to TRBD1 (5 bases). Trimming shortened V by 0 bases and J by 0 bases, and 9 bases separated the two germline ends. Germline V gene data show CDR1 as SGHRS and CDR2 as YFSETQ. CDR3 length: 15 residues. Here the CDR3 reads CASSLGTLMNTEAFF. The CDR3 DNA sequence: TGCGCCAGCAGCTTGGGGACACTTATGAACACTGAAGCTTTCTTT.